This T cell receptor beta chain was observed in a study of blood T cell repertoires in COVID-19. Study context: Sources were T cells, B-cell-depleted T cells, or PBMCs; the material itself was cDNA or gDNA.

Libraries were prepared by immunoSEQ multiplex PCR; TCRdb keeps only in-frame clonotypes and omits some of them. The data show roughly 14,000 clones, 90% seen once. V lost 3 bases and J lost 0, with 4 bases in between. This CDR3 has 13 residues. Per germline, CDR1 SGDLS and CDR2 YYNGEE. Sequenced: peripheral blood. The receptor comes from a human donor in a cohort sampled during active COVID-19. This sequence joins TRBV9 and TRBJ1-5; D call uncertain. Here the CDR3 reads CASSDNSNQPQHF. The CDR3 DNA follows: TGTGCCAGCAGCGACAATAGCAATCAGCCCCAGCATTTT.